This T cell receptor (beta chain) stems from a study of shared clonotypes between healthy human individuals. Study overall: Each donor had three CD4 naive, three CD4 memory, two CD8 naive and one CD8 memory plate. General observations from the study: The authors expected sequencing depth to affect clonotype sharing among donors.

CD4+ cells yielded CD45RA+ naive and CD45RA-negative memory subsets. Per the authors' pipeline: Sequence data from immunoSEQ were junction-only and lacked quality scores; consequently, filtering differed. The method was immunoSEQ multiplex PCR; TCRdb's version includes in-frame clones alone and lacks a portion of them. V and J calls and clone size come straight from that table; D and trimming were deduced from the DNA. Among over a million clones listed, roughly 70% were seen once. V lost 4 bases and J lost 2, with 8 bases in between. There are 13 residues in the CDR3. CDR1 and CDR2 (germline): WNHNN, SYGVQD (reference sequence). Points on this clone: What it binds is unknown.

This TCR derives from a young man in good health. The chain uses TRBV10-1 and TRBJ1-1; D remains unclear. The sample comprised memory CD4+ T cells sorted from blood. Subset in this sample: CD45RA-negative fraction. CDR3 in amino acids: CASSGGPNTEAFF. In nucleotides, the CDR3 is TGCGCCAGCAGTGGCGGGCCCAACACTGAAGCTTTCTTT.